A single sample is the source of the 16 T cell receptor beta chains below, sequenced in a study of blood T cell repertoires in COVID-19 (dated by TCRdb to 2018 to 2020). Libraries were made using the immunoSEQ multiplex PCR assay. Here the immuneACCESS table is served through TCRdb, limited to in-frame sequences with V and J called. Missing clones are a known gap in these copies; in checked studies unresolved V genes cover under half, and the rest lacks a known reason. The sample includes approximately 80,000 clones, with 65% to 90% observed a single time. The ten largest clones take up roughly 8.9% of the sample. The material sequenced was peripheral blood. The receptor set was obtained from a man aged 45-65 years with COVID-19, enrolled during active disease.

This clone was found a few times. The V and J genes are TRBV28 and TRBJ1-5, with TRBD1 identical over 8 bases. The trim removed 6 bases at V and 4 bases at J, leaving 11 bases unmatched. This CDR3 contains 16 residues. Per the germline V gene, CDR1 is MDHEN and CDR2 is SYDVKM. The CDR3 is CASSITGTGGNQPQHF. The CDR3 DNA reads as TGTGCCAGCAGCATAACCGGGACAGGAGGTAATCAGCCCCAGCATTTT.

CDR3 residues: CASRPGGPVNQPQHF. CDR3 DNA: TGTGCCAGCAGGCCAGGGGGCCCTGTTAATCAGCCCCAGCATTTT. The J gene is TRBJ1-5, the V gene TRBV28, with TRBD1 identical over 8 bases. The CDR3 is 15 amino acids. Germline trimming cut 6 bases from V and 4 bases from J; bases unmatched to any gene: 8. CDR1 and CDR2 from the germline V gene are MDHEN and SYDVKM.

With respect to this clone: One junction end does not reproduce the germline sequence, and a read error may be involved. V and J are TRBV7-7 and TRBJ2-1; 8 bases are shared with TRBD2. This CDR3 is built from 15 residues. Germline V CDR1 and CDR2: SSHAT, FNYEAQ (reference sequence). The CDR3 bases are TGTGCTAGCAGCTTCGGAGCGGGAGAGGGGTATGAGCAGTTCTTC. Translation: CASSFGAGEGYEQFF.

The chain uses TRBV7-9 and TRBJ2-5; 13 bases are shared with TRBD2. This CDR3 has 17 amino acids. V was pared by 5 bases and J by 4 bases, with 10 bases of the junction left unmatched. The V gene's germline CDR1 is SEHNR and CDR2 FQNEAQ (reference sequence). The DNA for the CDR3 is TGTGCCAGCAGCCGACAAATTCGACTAGCGGGAGGAGAGACCCAGTACTTC. It codes for CASSRQIRLAGGETQYF.

The genes are TRBV11-2 and TRBJ1-3; D gene uncertain. The germline CDR1 and CDR2 sequences are SGHAT and FQNNGV. V lost 4 bases to trimming and J lost 4 bases, with 14 bases between them. The CDR3 covers 15 residues. CDR3 DNA sequence: TGTGCCAGCAGCTATCGACAAGTTTTAGGAAACACCATATATTTT. Residues: CASSYRQVLGNTIYF.

This sequence joins TRBV5-5 and TRBJ1-2, with 12 positions matching TRBD1. V lost 2 bases to trimming and J lost 6 bases; unmatched junction nucleotides: 11. This CDR3 spans 17 amino acids. The germline V gene has CDR1 SGHKS and CDR2 YYEKEE (reference sequence). CDR3 nucleotide sequence: TGTGCCAGCAGCTTAGCGGGACAGGGGGCTAGCAGGGATGGCTACACCTTC. Translated, it gives CASSLAGQGASRDGYTF.

The CDR3 DNA sequence: TGTGCAGCAGGGGTAGCGAGTCAGCCCCAGCATTTT. This gives the protein CAAGVASQPQHF. This chain links TRBV12-3 or TRBV12-4 with TRBJ1-5; maybe TRBD1 (6 bases). This CDR3 is built from 12 residues.

This clone came up a few times. The chain combines TRBV6-5 with TRBJ1-4; D uncertain. This CDR3 has 16 residues. The germline gives CDR1 MNHEY, CDR2 SVGAGI. The ends were cut back, 2 bases at V and 2 bases at J, with 12 bases in the middle. The CDR3 is CASSYGLRATNEKLFF. As DNA, the CDR3 is TGTGCCAGCAGTTACGGGTTGCGGGCTACTAATGAAAAACTGTTTTTT.

The J gene is TRBJ1-2, the V gene TRBV10-3; D gene ambiguous. Germline V gene lookup returns CDR1 ENHRY and CDR2 SYGVKD. V shed 4 bases and J shed 3 bases, with 3 bases lying between them. This CDR3 has 11 amino acids. CDR3 in amino acids: CAISADYGYTF. The DNA of the CDR3 is TGTGCCATCAGTGCAGACTATGGCTACACCTTC.

This clone has just one count. This chain connects TRBV10-3 to TRBJ2-3; 9 positions agree with TRBD2. The germline gives CDR1 ENHRY, CDR2 SYGVKD. The CDR3 consists of 16 residues. V shed 3 bases and J 3 bases; nucleotides not matched to a gene: 7. The CDR3 here is CAISDRLAGRTDTQYF. The DNA for the CDR3 is TGTGCCATCAGTGATCGTCTAGCGGGAAGGACAGATACGCAGTATTTT.

The chain couples TRBV5-6 to TRBJ2-5, with 8 bases aligning to TRBD1. J gave up 5 bases and V 1 base, and 7 bases lay outside the gene matches. The CDR3 totals 15 residues. The germline gives CDR1 SGHDT, CDR2 YYEEEE. As DNA, the CDR3 is TGTGCCAGCAGCTTGACCGGCAGGGGGCGGGAGACCCAGTACTTC. Amino acid sequence: CASSLTGRGRETQYF.

The chain links TRBV7-3 to TRBJ2-2; 7 bases map to TRBD1. V dropped 6 bases and J dropped 1; count of bases not matched to a gene: 2. The CDR3 sequence is 14 residues long. The germline gives CDR1 SGHTA, CDR2 FQGTGA. The CDR3 reads CASRRDRNTGELFF. The CDR3 nucleotides read TGTGCCAGCAGAAGGGACAGGAACACCGGGGAGCTGTTTTTT. Supplemented by reference TRBV7-3 and TRBJ2-2, the full variable domain reads GAGVSQTPSNKVTEKGKYVELRCDPISGHTALYWYRQSLGQGPEFLIYFQGTGAADDSGLPNDRFFAVRPEGSVSTLKIQRTERGDSAVYLCASRRDRNTGELFFGEGSRLTVL.

The V call is TRBV7-2, the J call TRBJ1-6; D is undetermined. The V and J ends lost 10 bases and 10 bases respectively, with 17 bases between them. CDR3 size: 13 residues. The germline CDR1 and CDR2 sequences are SGHTA and FQGNSA. This chain's CDR3 is CATQRDPSSPLHF. CDR3 nucleotides: TGTGCCACACAGAGAGACCCTTCGTCACCCCTCCACTTT.

This chain uses TRBV5-6 with TRBJ2-7, with D possibly matching TRBD1 (6 bases). Germline values: CDR1 SGHDT, CDR2 YYEEEE. Deletions cut 2 bases from V and 0 bases from J, with 15 bases between. CDR3 length equals 16 residues. The CDR3 here is CASSFEQGLVSYEQYF. The CDR3, as DNA: TGTGCCAGCAGCTTCGAGCAGGGGTTGGTCTCCTACGAGCAGTACTTC.

This chain uses TRBV5-1 with TRBJ1-3, with 7 bases aligning to TRBD1. V gave up 4 bases and J gave up 4 bases; unmatched junction bases: 5. The CDR3 loop spans 14 amino acids. Germline V gene lookup returns CDR1 SGHRS and CDR2 YFSETQ. The CDR3 DNA reads as TGCGCCAGCAGCGTAACAGGGGAGGGAAACACCATATATTTT. Residues: CASSVTGEGNTIYF.

The chain carries TRBV5-1 and TRBJ2-1; TRBD1 aligns across 10 bases. Germline CDR1 is SGHRS and CDR2 is YFSETQ. CDR3 size: 15 residues. Unmatched junction bases numbered 5, after V lost 1 base and J lost 7 bases. CDR3 in DNA: TGCGCCAGCAGCTTGCGGACAGGGGGAGGGAATGAGCAGTTCTTC. Its protein product is CASSLRTGGGNEQFF.